This TCR beta chain was captured by sequencing in a study of T cell responses to AZD1222 COVID-19 vaccine. Study context: Researchers grouped second doses given at about 4 or about 12 weeks into one pool.

The repertoire was sequenced with immunoSEQ multiplex PCR; TCRdb's copy has only in-frame clones and lacks some. The table shows about 120,000 clones, with 80% to 90% occurring only once. General study findings and limits: Reports say nearly half of spike-specific TCRs go after unmutated variant regions. None of the repertoires were sampled until the peak T cell response had passed.

A word on this clone: The antigen remains unidentified.

Losses at the gene ends were 5 bases for V and 7 bases for J; bases not matched to a gene: 10. In germline, CDR1 is SEHNR, CDR2 FQNEAQ (reference sequence). The CDR3 extends over 15 amino acids. Sample: peripheral blood, taken on day 0 of AZD1222 vaccination. This TCR was sampled from an adult in good health. This chain uses TRBV7-9 with TRBJ1-2; 10 bases match TRBD1. CDR3: CASSVTGTGASGYTF. CDR3 coding DNA: TGTGCCAGCAGCGTGACCGGGACAGGGGCGAGTGGCTACACCTTC.